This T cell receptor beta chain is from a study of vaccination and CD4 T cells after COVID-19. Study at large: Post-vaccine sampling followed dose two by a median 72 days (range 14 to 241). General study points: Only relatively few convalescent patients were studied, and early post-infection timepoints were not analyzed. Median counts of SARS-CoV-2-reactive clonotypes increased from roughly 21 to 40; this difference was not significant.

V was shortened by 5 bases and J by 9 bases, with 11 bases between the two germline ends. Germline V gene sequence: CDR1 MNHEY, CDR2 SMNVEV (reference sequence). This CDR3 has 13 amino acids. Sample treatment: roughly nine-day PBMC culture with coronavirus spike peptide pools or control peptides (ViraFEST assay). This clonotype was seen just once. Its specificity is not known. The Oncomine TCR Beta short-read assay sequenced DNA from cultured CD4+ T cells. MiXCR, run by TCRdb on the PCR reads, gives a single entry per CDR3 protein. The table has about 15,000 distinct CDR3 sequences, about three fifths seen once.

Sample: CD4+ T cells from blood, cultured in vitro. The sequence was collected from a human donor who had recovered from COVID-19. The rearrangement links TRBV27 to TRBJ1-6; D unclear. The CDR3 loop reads CASSPWRGSPLHF. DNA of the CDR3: TGTGCCAGCAGTCCATGGCGGGGTTCACCCCTCCACTTT.